This T cell receptor beta chain was found in a study of blood T cells in healthy people across ages. Study-wide results and caveats: It was held that diversity estimates obtained from one million T cells represented underestimates.

Note on this clonotype: Antigen: not known.

All donors came from Russia, were Caucasian and healthy, and spanned ages 6 to 90. Next came a second PCR, run for roughly 6 to 11 cycles, which used a sample-barcoded 5' primer along with a J-beta primer mix. All cDNA molecules were each tagged by a template-switch adaptor with 12 random nucleotides. From the 5' RACE reads, TCRdb called clonotypes with MiXCR, one entry per CDR3 protein. The sample records roughly 800,000 distinct CDR3 sequences, 55% to 75% being singletons. Trimming cost V 5 bases and J 4 bases, with 10 bases left between them. The CDR3 has 13 amino acids. The clonotype comes from a man aged 30 to 45 in good health. The source material was blood. The V and J genes are TRBV12-3 or TRBV12-4 and TRBJ2-3; no reliable D call. The CDR3 DNA sequence: TGTGCCAGCAGTGCAATGGACGCAGATACGCAGTATTTT. Residues: CASSAMDADTQYF.